This T cell receptor beta chain was documented in a study of blood T cell repertoires in COVID-19 (dated by TCRdb to the early 2020s). As for the study more broadly: Samples from collaborators originated in the United States, Italy and Spain and spanned both the acute and convalescent phases of COVID-19. The prospective study material was composed of cDNA or gDNA derived from T cells, B-cell-depleted T cells, or PBMCs. Deeply sampled blood TCRbeta repertoires from subjects exposed to, actively infected with, or recovered from COVID-19 were included in the dataset. A freely available public database, intended as a resource for researchers studying the immune response to SARS-CoV-2, is where the repertoires were released. The samples were drawn from the first 160 participants of the ongoing ImmuneRACE study and from 1,254 subjects provided by 6 global collaborators. A de-identified subject ID, COVID-19 status, age in years and sex were almost always included in the sample metadata. Where HLA class I and class II types were available, the types were taken from metadata supplied by the sample provider, not from assay-based typing.

Summary of the overall study and its limitations: How much clinical and demographic metadata was included differed by source and by participant, and the metadata was provided uncurated.

TCRbeta CDR3 regions were amplified from genomic DNA using the immunoSEQ Assay, a bias-controlled multiplex PCR. The source study handled its data this way. The number of nucleated cells in each sample was estimated by amplification of reference gene primers within the assay. Sequence reads were collapsed and filtered to measure the absolute abundance of every unique TCRbeta CDR3 rearrangement. For each sample, productive Simpson clonality was calculated by taking the square root of Simpson's diversity index across productive rearrangements. Entries here come from immuneACCESS through TCRdb and include only in-frame sequences with V and J called. Some clones fail to appear in such tables; in the studies checked, an unresolved V gene covers under half of the shortfall, and the cause of the remainder is unknown. V and J calls and clone size are those listed in that table; D and trimming were worked out from the DNA. The sample data list under 200,000 clones, and around 85% of these were observed just once. The leading ten clones occupy over 7.5% of the sample.

The collaborating institutions used their own protocols to collect whole blood in K2EDTA tubes. For TCRbeta analysis, collaborator samples were shipped as frozen whole blood, as isolated PBMCs, or as DNA extracted from either sample type. Details on this clone: Its target antigen remains unknown. There are no base qualities to consult, and no much larger clone falls within one base.

Sequenced material: peripheral blood. The receptor was derived from a woman aged 80 or over with acute or convalescent COVID-19.

The CDR3 reads as follows: CASSIGGPGELFF. The sequence in DNA is TGTGCCAGCAGCATCGGGGGTCCCGGGGAGCTGTTTTTT. Recombination joined TRBV9 with TRBJ2-2; D gene: possibly TRBD2, on 6 matching bases. The CDR3 runs 13 residues from the cysteine to the phenylalanine. Only the CDR3 DNA is retained, 39 bases long and in frame from the first base. The germline V gene supplies CDR1 SGDLS and CDR2 YYNGEE. V was cut back by 4 bases and J by 6 bases, leaving a gap of 10 bases between them.